The entry below gives a single T cell receptor (beta chain) sequence along with its context. Its antigen is still unknown. RNA was extracted with the RNeasy kit, and a quantity of roughly 0.5 to 1 ug was reverse transcribed using random hexamers. Amplification of the TCR beta CDR3 was carried out by immunoSEQ multiplex PCR, which spanned a total of 54 Vbeta and 13 Jbeta segments. MiXCR, run by TCRdb on the immunoSEQ multiplex PCR reads, gives a single entry per CDR3 protein. Of 100,000 or so distinct CDR3 sequences in the sample, 85% to 95% were seen once. This entry is derived from a study of CD8 T cells in Susac syndrome. Study findings and constraints: As acknowledged by the study, its TCR sequencing and HLA analysis included a relatively small number of individuals.

Sequencing targeted TCR beta in blood CD8+ and CD4+ T cells. Bulk CD8+ and CD4+ cells came from magnetic negative isolation; CD8+ TEMRA by FACS. The length of the CDR3 is 15 residues. Germline CDR1 SQVTM, CDR2 ANQGSEA. Trimming stripped 7 bases from V and 0 bases from J, with 16 bases between. The origin of this receptor is a human donor in good health. The sample taken for sequencing was CD4+ T cells from PBMCs. V is TRBV29-1 and J is TRBJ1-3; a weak D match, TRBD1 (5 bases). The CDR3 coding sequence is TGCAGCGCCGTTGGAAGGGGCTTCTCTGGAAACACCATATATTTT. Amino acid sequence: CSAVGRGFSGNTIYF.